The 14 T cell receptor beta chains below all came from one sample that was sequenced in a study of cytomegalovirus exposure and HLA in healthy donors (dated by TCRdb to about 2017). To prepare the library, the immunoSEQ multiplex PCR assay was applied. The multiplex PCR relied on a mix of 60 forward primers for TCR Vbeta segments and 13 reverse primers for TCR Jbeta segments. Not all clones reach the TCRdb copy of this immuneACCESS table, which keeps in-frame sequences only. Checked studies attribute under half of the gap to unresolved V genes and leave the rest unexplained. Present in this sample are tens of thousands of clones, roughly 79% of which were seen just once. Clones ranked in the top ten supply around 2% of the sample. Material: PBMCs. These receptors were obtained from a woman in her 30s in good health and CMV-seronegative.

The chain uses TRBV6-1 and TRBJ1-5; no definite D call. Germline loops: CDR1 MNHNS, CDR2 SASEGT. The CDR3 length is 12 residues. V was pared by 6 bases and J by 4 bases, with 7 bases between. This CDR3 reads CASSGDNQPQHF. For the CDR3, the DNA is TGTGCCAGCAGCGGGGATAATCAGCCCCAGCATTTT.

The rearrangement links TRBV19 to TRBJ2-7, with a weak D call TRBD1 (6 bases). Trimming cost V 9 bases and J 3 bases, with 18 bases left between them. The CDR3 spans 14 residues. CDR1 and CDR2 from the germline V gene are LNHDA and SQIVND (reference sequence). In DNA, the CDR3 is TGTGCCAGCAGTCGACGGACAGAAGACTACGAGCAGTACTTC. It is translated as CASSRRTEDYEQYF. The variable domain in full, with the rest retrieved from reference TRBV19 and TRBJ2-7, is DGGITQSPKYLFRKEGQNVTLSCEQNLNHDAMYWYRQDPGQGLRLIYYSQIVNDFQKGDIAEGYSVSREKKESFPLTVTSAQKNPTAFYLCASSRRTEDYEQYFGPGTRLTVT.

The chain links TRBV5-1 to TRBJ2-7; tentative D call: TRBD1 (6 bases). CDR3 length: 17 residues. V was clipped by 1 base and J by 3 bases, with 20 bases between them. The germline CDR1 and CDR2 sequences are SGHRS and YFSETQ. The CDR3 protein is CASSLRMVTGRGYEQYF. The CDR3 coding sequence is TGCGCCAGCAGCTTGAGGATGGTGACAGGTAGAGGCTACGAGCAGTACTTC.

The rearrangement links TRBV13 to TRBJ1-1, with TRBD1 matching 7 bases. Germline CDR1 and CDR2: PRHDT and FYEKMQ (reference sequence). V shed 4 bases and J 1 base; nucleotides not matched to a gene: 3. The CDR3 contains 14 residues. The CDR3 region has the DNA TGTGCCAGCAGCTCCTGGACAGGGAACACTGAAGCTTTCTTT. It translates to CASSSWTGNTEAFF.

This rearrangement joins TRBV15 to TRBJ2-5; 10 nucleotides agree with TRBD2. J gave up 5 bases and V 4 bases, and 7 bases lay outside the gene matches. This CDR3 has 15 amino acids. In germline, CDR1 is LNHNV, CDR2 YYDKDF (reference sequence). The CDR3 is CATSKASGSRETQYF. CDR3 bases: TGTGCCACCAGCAAGGCTAGCGGGAGTCGTGAGACCCAGTACTTC.

J is TRBJ2-3 and V is TRBV13; possibly TRBD2 for D (8 bases). The V end was cut by 4 bases, the J end by 3 bases, with 20 bases between. This CDR3 has 17 residues. Germline-derived CDR1 and CDR2 are PRHDT and FYEKMQ (reference sequence). The CDR3: CASSSGLREGATDTQYF. CDR3 sequence (DNA): TGTGCCAGCAGCTCTGGGCTCCGGGAGGGGGCGACAGATACGCAGTATTTT.

CDR3 coding DNA: TGCGCCAGCAGCCAATCAAGAACAGGGGAACGTTCACCCCTCCACTTT. Its translation is CASSQSRTGERSPLHF. The chain recombines TRBV4-1 with TRBJ1-6; 7 bases map to TRBD1. The CDR3 contains 16 residues. Germline V gene lookup returns CDR1 MGHRA and CDR2 YSYEKL. The J segment lost 9 bases and the V segment lost 2 bases, leaving 10 bases of the junction unmatched.

The chain has TRBV30 and TRBJ2-6, with 12 bases lining up with TRBD1. This CDR3 comprises 17 residues. V dropped 3 bases and J dropped 4; count of bases not matched to a gene: 7. From germline, CDR1 is GTSNPN and CDR2 SVGIG (reference sequence). DNA of the CDR3: TGTGCCTGGAGGGTGGGACAGGGGGCGAGAGGGGCCAACGTCCTGACTTTC. Translated: CAWRVGQGARGANVLTF.

V gene TRBV19 combines with J gene TRBJ1-5; TRBD1 matches 7 bases. The CDR3 contains 15 residues. Germline values: CDR1 LNHDA, CDR2 SQIVND (reference sequence). V lost 5 bases, J lost 7 bases, and 11 bases stayed unmatched. This CDR3 is CASSSQPGQTQPQHF. CDR3 nucleotides: TGTGCCAGTAGTTCCCAACCGGGACAGACGCAGCCCCAGCATTTT.

V usage is TRBV28 and J usage is TRBJ2-2, with 8 positions matching TRBD1. J gave up 6 bases and V 10 bases, and 4 bases lay outside the gene matches. The CDR3 loop spans 12 amino acids. CDR1 is MDHEN and CDR2 is SYDVKM in the germline V gene. The CDR3 region is CATGTGPGELFF. The CDR3 DNA reads as TGTGCCACCGGGACAGGACCCGGGGAGCTGTTTTTT.

The V and J genes are TRBV7-3 and TRBJ2-1; D might be TRBD1 (6 bases). The V end was cut by 2 bases, the J end by 2 bases, with 10 bases between. Germline CDR1 and CDR2: SGHTA and FQGTGA. This CDR3 comprises 15 residues. CDR3 sequence (DNA): TGTGCCAGCAGCTTAGGCAGGGGACCCTACAATGAGCAGTTCTTC. Its protein product is CASSLGRGPYNEQFF.

The V and J genes are TRBV2 and TRBJ1-5; TRBD1 aligns across 7 bases. Germline CDR1 is SNHLY and CDR2 is FYNNEI. After removal of 8 bases from V and 8 bases from J, the junction contained 9 bases not matched to a gene. The CDR3 has 13 residues. The CDR3 loop reads CASGQEIIEPQHF. DNA of the CDR3: TGTGCCAGCGGACAGGAGATCATCGAGCCCCAGCATTTT.

This sequence joins TRBV19 and TRBJ2-3; D possibly corresponds to TRBD2 (5 bases). Germline V lookup: CDR1 LNHDA, CDR2 SQIVND (reference sequence). The ends were cut back, 9 bases at V and 2 bases at J, with 18 bases in the middle. This CDR3 is 15 amino acids long. CDR3 DNA sequence: TGTGCCAGCCGGGTCGGGGAGAGCCTCACAGATACGCAGTATTTT. It yields the protein CASRVGESLTDTQYF. The whole variable domain, filled in from reference TRBV19 and TRBJ2-3, reads DGGITQSPKYLFRKEGQNVTLSCEQNLNHDAMYWYRQDPGQGLRLIYYSQIVNDFQKGDIAEGYSVSREKKESFPLTVTSAQKNPTAFYLCASRVGESLTDTQYFGPGTRLTVL.

The rearrangement joins TRBV6-4 to TRBJ1-2; D is unclear. This CDR3 has 13 residues. V was pared by 2 bases and J by 7 bases, with 11 bases between. The germline gives CDR1 MRHNA, CDR2 SNTAGT. The CDR3 DNA is TGTGCCAGCAGTGACGGGGAGTCGGGTGGCTACACCTTC. The encoded protein is CASSDGESGGYTF.